This record covers a single T cell receptor (beta chain). Its cognate antigen is unknown. Sequencing used immunoSEQ multiplex PCR; TCRdb keeps in-frame clones, though not all of them. The table has 2 million to 2.5 million clones, over 85% seen once. The source of the sample is a study of shared clonotypes between healthy human individuals. Study results and limitations: It was only blood that was sampled, and tissue repertoires likely differ.

CDR3 size: 16 residues. V was trimmed by 1 base and J by 2 bases, leaving 14 bases between them. Looked up from germline, CDR1 is MNHEY and CDR2 is SMNVEV (reference sequence). The sequenced material came from naive CD4+ T cells from PBMCs. Subset of the sample: CD45RA+ positively selected. The rearrangement uses TRBV27 and TRBJ2-5; a weak D match, TRBD1 (5 bases). This TCR came from a man aged 18 to 29 in good health. Some clones in this sample may be carry-over from other donors' samples. CDR3 loop: CASSLFAGPRQETQYF. The CDR3 DNA reads TGTGCCAGCAGTTTATTTGCAGGGCCCAGGCAAGAGACCCAGTACTTC.